The clone carrying this T cell receptor (beta chain) was counted a single time. What it binds is not known. This may stem from a read error, because a much larger clone lies one nucleotide away. The CDR3 extends over 20 amino acids. Germline V lookup: CDR1 SGHAT, CDR2 FQNNGV. Priming with a constant-region primer yielded TCR beta cDNA from roughly 500 ng total RNA. Three nested multiplex PCR rounds, a slightly modified ARM-PCR method, built the TCR beta libraries. Both of the initial two PCR rounds ran for approximately 10 cycles and employed TRBV1-TRBV30 forward primers alongside a C-beta reverse primer. TCRdb ran MiXCR on the multiplex PCR reads and lists one entry per CDR3 protein. The table shows about 120,000 distinct CDR3 sequences, with around 70% occurring only once. The data are from a study of tumor-infiltrating lymphocytes in primary liver carcinoma. Study results and limitations: When set against blood, tumors had a significantly higher top-250-clone fraction (p = 0.039).

Taking roughly 20-34 mg of unsorted bulk tissue, the authors co-extracted RNA and DNA. Patients underwent surgical resection for primary liver carcinoma. Material for sequencing was tumor-adjacent normal liver tissue. This receptor was taken from a woman aged 55-75 years with primary liver carcinoma and hepatitis B virus infection. The chain has TRBV11-2 and TRBJ2-6; 11 bases line up with TRBD2. The CDR3 bases are TGTGCCAGCAGCTCCAACACACCGGGACTAGCGGTCTCTGGGGCCAACCTCCTGACTTTC. Its translation: CASSSNTPGLAVSGANLLTF.